This TCR beta chain appears in the sequencing data of a study of regulatory T cells in long-lasting Graves disease. Whole-study results and caveats: Under persistent disease, TRBV28, TRBJ1-2 and TRBJ2-5 were used preferentially.

This clonotype was observed at least ten times. Its antigen is not known. The CDR3 totals 15 residues. With V trimmed by 4 bases and J by 4 bases, 6 bases remained unmatched. Per the germline V gene, CDR1 is MGHDK and CDR2 is SYGVNS. The time point: newly diagnosed GD, antithyroid drugs for less than 3 months. RNA isolated from PBMCs was used to make the TCR library. CDR3 regions were amplified by Arm-PCR using iRepertoire HTBI primers to build TCR beta libraries. TCRdb reanalysed the multiplex PCR reads using MiXCR and keeps one entry per CDR3 protein. The table shows over 500,000 distinct CDR3 sequences, with 15% to 20% occurring only once. The sample also formed part of further work on T cells in Graves' hyperthyroidism and ophthalmopathy.

The sequence came from a young man with Graves disease. The starting material was peripheral blood mononuclear cells (PBMCs), obtained at new diagnosis, from a patient treated with antithyroid drugs. The chain uses TRBV25-1 and TRBJ2-1; 8 bases align to TRBD2. The CDR3 region has the DNA TGTGCCAGCAGTGTGGGACTAGAACCTTACAATGAGCAGTTCTTC. The encoded protein is CASSVGLEPYNEQFF.